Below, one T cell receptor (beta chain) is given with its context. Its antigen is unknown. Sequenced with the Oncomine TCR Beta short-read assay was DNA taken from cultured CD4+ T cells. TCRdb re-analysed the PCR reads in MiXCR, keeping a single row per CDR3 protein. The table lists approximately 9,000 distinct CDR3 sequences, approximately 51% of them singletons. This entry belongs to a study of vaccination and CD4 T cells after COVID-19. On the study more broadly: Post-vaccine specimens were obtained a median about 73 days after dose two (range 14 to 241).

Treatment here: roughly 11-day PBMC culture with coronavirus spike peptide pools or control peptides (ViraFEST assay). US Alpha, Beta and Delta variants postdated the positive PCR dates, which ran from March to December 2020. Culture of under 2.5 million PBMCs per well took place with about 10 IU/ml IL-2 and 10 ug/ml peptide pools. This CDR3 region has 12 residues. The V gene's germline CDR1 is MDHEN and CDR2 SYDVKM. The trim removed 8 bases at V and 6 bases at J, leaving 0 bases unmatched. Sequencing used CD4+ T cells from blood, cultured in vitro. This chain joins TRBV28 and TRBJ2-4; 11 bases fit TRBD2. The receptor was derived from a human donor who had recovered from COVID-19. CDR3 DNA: TGTGCCAGCGGACTAGCGGGAAACATTCAGTACTTC. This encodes CASGLAGNIQYF.